The 5 T cell receptor beta chains below come from one sample, sequenced in a study of a mutant IDH1 vaccine in newly diagnosed glioma. Their antigens are not known. The sample's time point: week 35, safety follow-up. What each vaccine dose contained was 300 ug of mutant IDH1 20-mer peptide, accompanied by topical imiquimod. The method was immunoSEQ multiplex PCR; TCRdb's version includes in-frame clones alone and lacks a portion of them. This sample has tens of thousands of clones, with roughly 74% found just once. This material consisted of PBMCs, taken from a glioma patient whose treatment included an IDH1 peptide vaccine. The source is a man aged 45-65 years with glioma.

The chain links TRBV7-9 to TRBJ2-7; 10 nucleotides align to TRBD2. The V segment lost 6 bases and the J segment 6 bases; nucleotides outside the gene matches: 5. The CDR3 runs to 13 residues. Per the germline V gene, CDR1 is SEHNR and CDR2 is FQNEAQ (reference sequence). CDR3 protein: CASSSAGGTEQYF. In DNA, the CDR3 is TGTGCCAGCAGTTCAGCGGGGGGGACCGAGCAGTACTTC.

This clone was counted between two and nine times. This rearrangement joins TRBV27 to TRBJ1-1; D ambiguous. Germline values: CDR1 MNHEY, CDR2 SMNVEV (reference sequence). The CDR3 is 13 residues long. Deletions cut 2 bases from V and 3 bases from J, with 7 bases between. The CDR3 DNA is TGTGCCAGCAGTTTAAGGTTGCACACTGAAGCTTTCTTT. Residues: CASSLRLHTEAFF.

This clone was observed a single time. V gene TRBV18 combines with J gene TRBJ1-1; TRBD1 is a possible D gene (5 bases). The length of the CDR3 is 13 residues. The V gene's germline CDR1 is KGHSH and CDR2 LQKENI. V dropped 6 bases and J dropped 5 bases, with 13 bases sitting between them. The CDR3 nucleotides read TGTGCCAGCTCCCAGGGACGAAGTACTGAAGCTTTCTTT. Translating it yields CASSQGRSTEAFF.

The genes are TRBV23-1 and TRBJ2-6, with unresolved D. TRBV23-1 is assigned to the ORF class and has an uncertain function. Trimming left V 0 bases short and J 3 bases short, with 9 bases between. The CDR3 runs 16 residues. CDR3 DNA sequence: TGCGCCAGCAGTCAATCGCGAACTGATGGGGCCAACGTCCTGACTTTC. It encodes CASSQSRTDGANVLTF.

This chain joins TRBV14 and TRBJ1-1; D uncertain. CDR1 is SGHDN and CDR2 is FVKESK in the germline V gene. This CDR3 contains 17 residues. V lost 2 bases and J 1 base, leaving 17 bases between the germline ends. The chain's CDR3 is CASSQRVEGFANTEAFF. Written as DNA, the CDR3 is TGTGCCAGCAGCCAAAGGGTTGAGGGCTTTGCGAACACTGAAGCTTTCTTT.